The entry below describes one T cell receptor (beta chain). Antigen unknown. This sample was taken from a study of regulatory T cells in long-lasting Graves disease. Regarding time point: newly diagnosed GD, antithyroid drugs for less than 3 months. PBMC-derived RNA was used for the TCR library. The ends were cut back, 2 bases at V and 0 bases at J, with 10 bases in the middle. The CDR3 is 15 amino acids. HTBI primers from iRepertoire and Arm-PCR of CDR3 regions yielded the TCR beta libraries. TCRdb recomputed calls from the multiplex PCR reads with MiXCR, one row per CDR3 protein. The sample includes about 220,000 distinct CDR3 sequences, less than 20% of them seen just once. Study-wide results and limits: Persistent Graves' patients showed reduced TCR diversity versus newly diagnosed patients.

The same data also contributed to another study, on T cells in Graves' hyperthyroidism and ophthalmopathy. That report notes: TCR CDR3 regions were first amplified by RT-PCR with HTBI primers. Through a model of 13 V-J features, ophthalmopathy was separated from stable hyperthyroidism.

This TCR was sampled from a woman aged 25-40 years with Graves disease. The chain carries TRBV12-3 or TRBV12-4 and TRBJ1-1; no clear D gene. The specimen comprised peripheral blood mononuclear cells (PBMCs), sampled at new diagnosis, from a patient treated with antithyroid drugs. The CDR3 nucleotides read TGTGCCAGCAGTTTAACAGACGCCATGAACACTGAAGCTTTCTTT. Amino acids: CASSLTDAMNTEAFF.